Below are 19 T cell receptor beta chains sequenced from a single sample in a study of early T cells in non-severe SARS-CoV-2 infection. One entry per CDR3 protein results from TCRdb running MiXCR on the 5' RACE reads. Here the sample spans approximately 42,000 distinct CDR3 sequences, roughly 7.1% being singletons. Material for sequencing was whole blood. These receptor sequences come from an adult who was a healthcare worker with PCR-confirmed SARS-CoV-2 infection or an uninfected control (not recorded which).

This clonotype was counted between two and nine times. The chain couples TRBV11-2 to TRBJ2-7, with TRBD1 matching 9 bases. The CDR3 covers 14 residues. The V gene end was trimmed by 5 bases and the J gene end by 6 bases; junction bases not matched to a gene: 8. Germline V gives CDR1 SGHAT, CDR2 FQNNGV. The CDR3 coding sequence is TGTGCCAGCAGCCCCGGGACAGGGAGCACCGAGCAGTACTTC. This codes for CASSPGTGSTEQYF. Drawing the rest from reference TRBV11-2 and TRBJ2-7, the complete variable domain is EAGVAQSPRYKIIEKRQSVAFWCNPISGHATLYWYQQILGQGPKLLIQFQNNGVVDDSQLPKDRFSAERLKGVDSTLKIQPAKLEDSAVYLCASSPGTGSTEQYFGPGTRLTVT.

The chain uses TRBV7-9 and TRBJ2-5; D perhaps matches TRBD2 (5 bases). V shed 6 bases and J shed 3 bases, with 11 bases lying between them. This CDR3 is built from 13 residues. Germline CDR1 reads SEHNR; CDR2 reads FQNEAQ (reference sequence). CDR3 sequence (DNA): TGTGCCAGCAGGTCCGAGGGCGAAGAGACCCAGTACTTC. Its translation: CASRSEGEETQYF.

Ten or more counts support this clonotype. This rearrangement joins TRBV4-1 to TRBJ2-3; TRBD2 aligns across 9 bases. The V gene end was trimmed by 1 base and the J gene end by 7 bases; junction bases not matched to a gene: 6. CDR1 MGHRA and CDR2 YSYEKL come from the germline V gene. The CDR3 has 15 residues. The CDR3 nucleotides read TGCGCCAGCAGCCAAGCGCGGGGGGGCCTCAATACGCAGTATTTT. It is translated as CASSQARGGLNTQYF.

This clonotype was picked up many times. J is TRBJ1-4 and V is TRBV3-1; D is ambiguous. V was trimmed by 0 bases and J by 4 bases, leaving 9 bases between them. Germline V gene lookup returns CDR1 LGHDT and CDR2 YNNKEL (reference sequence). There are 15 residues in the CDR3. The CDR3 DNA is TGTGCCAGCAGCCAAGATCGTGCCTTTAATGAAAAACTGTTTTTT. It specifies CASSQDRAFNEKLFF. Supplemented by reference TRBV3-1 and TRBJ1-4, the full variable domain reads DTAVSQTPKYLVTQMGNDKSIKCEQNLGHDTMYWYKQDSKKFLKIMFSYNNKELIINETVPNRFSPKSPDKAHLNLHINSLELGDSAVYFCASSQDRAFNEKLFFGSGTQLSVL.

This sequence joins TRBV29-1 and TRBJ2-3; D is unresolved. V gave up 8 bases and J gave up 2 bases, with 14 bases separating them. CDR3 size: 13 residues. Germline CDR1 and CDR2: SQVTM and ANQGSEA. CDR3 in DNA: TGCAGCTCGACTGGGCTAGTCACAGATACGCAGTATTTT. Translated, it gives CSSTGLVTDTQYF.

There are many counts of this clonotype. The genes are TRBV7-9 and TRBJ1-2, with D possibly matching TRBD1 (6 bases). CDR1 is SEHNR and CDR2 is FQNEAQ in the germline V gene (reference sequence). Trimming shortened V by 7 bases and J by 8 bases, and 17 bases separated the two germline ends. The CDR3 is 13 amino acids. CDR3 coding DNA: TGTGCCAGCACCCAGGGGAGGGCCGGCGGCTACACCTTC. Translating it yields CASTQGRAGGYTF.

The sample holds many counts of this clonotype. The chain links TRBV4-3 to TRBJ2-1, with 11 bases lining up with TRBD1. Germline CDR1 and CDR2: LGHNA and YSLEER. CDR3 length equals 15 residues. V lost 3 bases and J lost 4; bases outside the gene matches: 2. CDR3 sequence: CASSQDRGRYNEQFF. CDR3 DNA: TGCGCCAGCAGCCAGGACAGGGGGCGGTACAATGAGCAGTTCTTC.

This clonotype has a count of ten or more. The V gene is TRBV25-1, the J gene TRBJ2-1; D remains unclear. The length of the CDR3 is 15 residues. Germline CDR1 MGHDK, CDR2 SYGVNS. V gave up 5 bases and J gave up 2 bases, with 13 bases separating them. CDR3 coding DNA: TGTGCCAGCAGTCCCCCGGGTGAGGCCTACAATGAGCAGTTCTTC. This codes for CASSPPGEAYNEQFF.

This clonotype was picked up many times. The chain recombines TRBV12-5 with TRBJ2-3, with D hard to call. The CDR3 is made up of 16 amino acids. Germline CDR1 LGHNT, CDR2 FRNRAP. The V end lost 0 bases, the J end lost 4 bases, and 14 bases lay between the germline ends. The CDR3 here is CASGLVQTEAPDTQYF. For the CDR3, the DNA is TGTGCTAGTGGTTTGGTACAGACCGAGGCTCCAGATACGCAGTATTTT.

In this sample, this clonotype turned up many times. Here the CDR3 DNA reads TGCAGCGTTGAATTCGGGACAGGACCAAATCAGCCCCAGCATTTT. Translated: CSVEFGTGPNQPQHF. This chain links TRBV29-1 with TRBJ1-5; TRBD1 matches 8 bases. Germline trimming cut 2 bases from V and 4 bases from J; bases unmatched to any gene: 7. The CDR3 sequence is 15 residues long. CDR1 and CDR2 (germline): SQVTM, ANQGSEA. The full variable domain, its missing parts supplied by reference TRBV29-1 and TRBJ1-5, is SAVISQKPSRDICQRGTSLTIQCQVDSQVTMMFWYRQQPGQSLTLIATANQGSEATYESGFVIDKFPISRPNLTFSTLTVSNMSPEDSSIYLCSVEFGTGPNQPQHFGDGTRLSIL.

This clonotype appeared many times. The CDR3 reads CASSFRARDRAAGIETQYF. In DNA form, the CDR3 reads TGTGCCAGCAGCTTCCGCGCCCGGGACAGGGCGGCCGGGATAGAGACCCAGTACTTC. The rearrangement links TRBV11-2 to TRBJ2-5; TRBD1 aligns across 9 bases. V gave up 3 bases and J gave up 4 bases; unmatched junction bases: 18. The CDR3 extends over 19 amino acids. Per the germline V gene, CDR1 is SGHAT and CDR2 is FQNNGV.

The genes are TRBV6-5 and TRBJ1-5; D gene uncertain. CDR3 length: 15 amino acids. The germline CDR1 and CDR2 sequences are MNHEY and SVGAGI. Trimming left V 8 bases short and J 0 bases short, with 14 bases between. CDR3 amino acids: CASRLGSHSNQPQHF. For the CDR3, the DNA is TGTGCCAGCCGACTTGGAAGTCATAGCAATCAGCCCCAGCATTTT.

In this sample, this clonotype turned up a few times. CDR3 nucleotide sequence: TGTGCCAGCAGCTCCTGGACAGGGGGCGCCGAGCAGTACTTC. Translating gives CASSSWTGGAEQYF. The chain is built from TRBV7-2 and TRBJ2-7; 11 bases match TRBD1. V shed 4 bases and J 6 bases; nucleotides not matched to a gene: 5. Per the germline V gene, CDR1 is SGHTA and CDR2 is FQGNSA. The CDR3 consists of 14 residues.

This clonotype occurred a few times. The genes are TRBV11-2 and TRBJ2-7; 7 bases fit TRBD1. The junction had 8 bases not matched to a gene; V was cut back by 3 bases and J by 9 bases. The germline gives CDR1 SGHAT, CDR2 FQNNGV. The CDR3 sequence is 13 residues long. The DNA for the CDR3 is TGTGCCAGCAGCTTGGAAGTAGAGGGGGCGCAGTACTTC. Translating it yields CASSLEVEGAQYF. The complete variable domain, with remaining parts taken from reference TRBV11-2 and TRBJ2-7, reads EAGVAQSPRYKIIEKRQSVAFWCNPISGHATLYWYQQILGQGPKLLIQFQNNGVVDDSQLPKDRFSAERLKGVDSTLKIQPAKLEDSAVYLCASSLEVEGAQYFGPGTRLTVT.

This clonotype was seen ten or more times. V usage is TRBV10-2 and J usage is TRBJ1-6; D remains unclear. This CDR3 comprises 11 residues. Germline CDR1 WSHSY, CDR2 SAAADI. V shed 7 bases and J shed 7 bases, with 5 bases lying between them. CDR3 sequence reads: CASMENSPLHF. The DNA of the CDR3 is TGCGCCAGCATGGAAAATTCACCCCTCCACTTT.

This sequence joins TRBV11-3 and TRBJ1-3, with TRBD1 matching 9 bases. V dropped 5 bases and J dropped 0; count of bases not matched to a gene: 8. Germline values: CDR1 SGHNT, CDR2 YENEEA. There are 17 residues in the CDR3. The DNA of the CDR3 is TGTGCCAGCAGCCCTCCGGGACAGGGTTTCTCTGGAAACACCATATATTTT. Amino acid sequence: CASSPPGQGFSGNTIYF.

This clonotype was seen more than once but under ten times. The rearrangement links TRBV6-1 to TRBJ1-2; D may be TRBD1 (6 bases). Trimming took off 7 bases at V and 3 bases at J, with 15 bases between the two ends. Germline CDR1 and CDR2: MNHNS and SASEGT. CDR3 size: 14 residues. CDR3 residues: CASMSLGAYYGYTF. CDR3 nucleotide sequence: TGTGCCAGCATGTCCCTGGGGGCGTACTATGGCTACACCTTC.

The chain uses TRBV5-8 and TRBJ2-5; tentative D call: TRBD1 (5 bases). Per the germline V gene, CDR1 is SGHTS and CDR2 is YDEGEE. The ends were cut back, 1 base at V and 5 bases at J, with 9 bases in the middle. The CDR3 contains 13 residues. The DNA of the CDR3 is TGTGCCAGCAGCTTGCAAGGGGCTGAGACCCAGTACTTC. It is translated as CASSLQGAETQYF.

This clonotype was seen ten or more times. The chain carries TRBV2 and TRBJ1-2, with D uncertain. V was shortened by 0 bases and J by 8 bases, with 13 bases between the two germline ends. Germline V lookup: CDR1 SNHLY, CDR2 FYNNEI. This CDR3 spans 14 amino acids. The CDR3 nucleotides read TGTGCCAGCAGTGAAGCCCGCCAGGCGAGGGGCTACACCTTC. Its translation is CASSEARQARGYTF.